The 10 T cell receptor beta chains in this list originate from one sample, sequenced in a study of human T cells and chemical hapten exposure. Individual cDNA molecules (in the library) carried attached unique molecular identifiers. TCRdb independently ran MiXCR on the reads; one entry per CDR3 protein. Of a few thousand distinct CDR3 sequences in the sample, approximately 60% were seen once. Described treatment: therapeutic diphenylcyclopropenone sensitization with weekly scalp DPC. The sequencing used whole blood, collected before DPC sensitization or 2, 6, or about 24 weeks after (not recorded which). Receptors originate from an adult with alopecia areata. Some clones in this sample may be carry-over from other donors' samples. This table probably holds off-target reads from a library built for another chain.

This chain joins TRBV18 and TRBJ1-1; the match to TRBD1 covers 9 bases. Germline loops: CDR1 KGHSH, CDR2 LQKENI. Trimming cost V 3 bases and J 3 bases; bases outside gene matches: 11. This CDR3 region has 17 residues. The CDR3 nucleotides are TGTGCCAGCTCACCCCAGCCCAGACAGGGGGTTTACACTGAAGCTTTCTTT. Translating gives CASSPQPRQGVYTEAFF.

V usage is TRBV10-1 and J usage is TRBJ1-2, with 11 bases matching TRBD1. CDR1 WNHNN and CDR2 SYGVQD come from the germline V gene (reference sequence). This CDR3 is 13 amino acids long. Trimming at V came to 5 bases and at J to 7 bases, leaving 3 bases not matched to a gene. The CDR3: CASSWTGGIGYTF. CDR3 nucleotides: TGCGCCAGCAGTTGGACAGGGGGCATTGGCTACACCTTC.

The J gene is TRBJ2-2, the V gene TRBV2; D ambiguous. Trimming removed 7 bases at V and 2 bases at J, with 11 bases between. The CDR3 loop spans 14 amino acids. Looked up from germline, CDR1 is SNHLY and CDR2 is FYNNEI. CDR3: CASKGTPNTGELFF. The DNA of the CDR3 is TGTGCCAGCAAAGGAACTCCTAACACCGGGGAGCTGTTTTTT.

The V call is TRBV20-1, the J call TRBJ2-3, with 7 bases fitting TRBD2. Unmatched junction bases numbered 6, after V lost 7 bases and J lost 2 bases. This CDR3 is 13 amino acids long. The germline gives CDR1 DFQATT, CDR2 SNEGSKA (reference sequence). CDR3 residues: CSVGGETTDTQYF. The DNA of the CDR3 is TGCAGTGTGGGGGGGGAGACCACAGATACGCAGTATTTT.

V usage is TRBV7-9 and J usage is TRBJ2-1, with a possible D match to TRBD2 (6 bases). V was cut by 7 bases and J by 4 bases, with 14 bases left in between. This CDR3 is built from 14 residues. CDR1 SEHNR and CDR2 FQNEAQ come from the germline V gene (reference sequence). The CDR3 region is CASTPRGPYNEQFF. CDR3 nucleotides: TGTGCCAGCACCCCGCGGGGTCCTTACAATGAGCAGTTCTTC.

The rearrangement joins TRBV5-4 to TRBJ2-5; D unclear. CDR1 and CDR2 (germline): SGHNT, YYREEE (reference sequence). The CDR3 consists of 12 residues. The V end was cut by 4 bases, the J end by 5 bases, with 9 bases between. CDR3 DNA: TGTGCCAGCAGCGTCACGAGGGAGACCCAGTACTTC. Its protein product is CASSVTRETQYF.

The chain combines TRBV30 with TRBJ2-1; D is unresolved. Trimming took 4 bases from V and 3 from J, leaving 4 bases between them. CDR1 and CDR2 (germline): GTSNPN, SVGIG (reference sequence). The CDR3 loop spans 11 amino acids. CDR3 bases: TGTGCCTGGACGAGCTACAATGAGCAGTTCTTC. It translates to CAWTSYNEQFF.

The gene calls are TRBV6-2 or TRBV6-3 and TRBJ2-5; the D gene is possibly TRBD2 (6 bases). The germline V gene encodes CDR1 MNHEY and CDR2 SVGEGT. The CDR3 length is 13 residues. Trimming cost V 6 bases and J 4 bases, with 12 bases left between them. The CDR3 DNA is TGTGCCAGCAGACCAGCAGCGGGAGAGACCCAGTACTTC. This codes for CASRPAAGETQYF.

This chain uses TRBV24-1 with TRBJ2-1; 9 bases are shared with TRBD2. CDR1 and CDR2 (germline): KGHDR, SFDVKD. CDR3 length equals 17 residues. Unmatched junction bases numbered 8, after V lost 3 bases and J lost 3 bases. The CDR3 is CATSDIWPSGNYNEQFF. The CDR3 nucleotides are TGTGCCACCAGTGATATCTGGCCTAGCGGGAACTACAATGAGCAGTTCTTC.

In its sample, this clonotype was seen a few times. The gene calls are TRBV5-4 and TRBJ2-7, with TRBD1 matching 8 bases. The J segment lost 6 bases and the V segment lost 4 bases, leaving 6 bases of the junction unmatched. The CDR3 spans 13 residues. CDR1 is SGHNT and CDR2 is YYREEE in the germline V gene (reference sequence). CDR3 coding DNA: TGTGCCAGCAGCGGGGGACAGGTCCGCGAGCAGTACTTC. Its translation is CASSGGQVREQYF. The variable domain in full, with the rest retrieved from reference TRBV5-4 and TRBJ2-7, is ETGVTQSPTHLIKTRGQQVTLRCSSQSGHNTVSWYQQALGQGPQFIFQYYREEENGRGNFPPRFSGLQFPNYSSELNVNALELDDSALYLCASSGGQVREQYFGPGTRLTVT.